This T cell receptor beta chain comes out of a study of CD8 T cells in Susac syndrome. Study overall: Patients with Susac syndrome who were sequenced included six with active disease and roughly 8 in remission.

Turning to this clonotype: Its target is not known.

The CDR3 consists of 16 residues. J gave up 3 bases and V 8 bases, and 12 bases lay outside the gene matches. Study-wide findings and caveats: It was in TEMRA cells and active patients that Susac CD8+ clonal expansion peaked.

cDNA came from roughly 0.5 to 1 ug RNA primed by random hexamers. TCRdb redid the calling of the immunoSEQ multiplex PCR reads with MiXCR, one entry per CDR3 protein. The data contain 95,000 to 150,000 distinct CDR3 sequences, roughly 94% of them seen just once; the ten biggest clones take up around 0.28%. V usage is TRBV12-3 or TRBV12-4 and J usage is TRBJ2-3; 9 nucleotides agree with TRBD1. Sample: CD8+ T cells from PBMCs. The source of this sequence is a human donor with Susac syndrome. Here the CDR3 reads CASLLQGARVTDTQYF. CDR3 in DNA: TGTGCCAGCCTCTTACAGGGGGCGCGGGTGACAGATACGCAGTATTTT.